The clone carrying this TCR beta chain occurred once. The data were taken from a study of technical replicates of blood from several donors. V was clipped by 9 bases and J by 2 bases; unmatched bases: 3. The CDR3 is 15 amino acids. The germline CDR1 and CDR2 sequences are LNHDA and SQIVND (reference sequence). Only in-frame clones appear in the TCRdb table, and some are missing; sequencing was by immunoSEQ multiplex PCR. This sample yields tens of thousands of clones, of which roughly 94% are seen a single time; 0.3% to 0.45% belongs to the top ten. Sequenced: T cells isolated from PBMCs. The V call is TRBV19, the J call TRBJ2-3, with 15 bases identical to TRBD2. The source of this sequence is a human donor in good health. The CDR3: CASGLAGGVTDTQYF. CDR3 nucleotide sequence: TGTGCCAGCGGACTAGCGGGAGGGGTCACAGATACGCAGTATTTT.